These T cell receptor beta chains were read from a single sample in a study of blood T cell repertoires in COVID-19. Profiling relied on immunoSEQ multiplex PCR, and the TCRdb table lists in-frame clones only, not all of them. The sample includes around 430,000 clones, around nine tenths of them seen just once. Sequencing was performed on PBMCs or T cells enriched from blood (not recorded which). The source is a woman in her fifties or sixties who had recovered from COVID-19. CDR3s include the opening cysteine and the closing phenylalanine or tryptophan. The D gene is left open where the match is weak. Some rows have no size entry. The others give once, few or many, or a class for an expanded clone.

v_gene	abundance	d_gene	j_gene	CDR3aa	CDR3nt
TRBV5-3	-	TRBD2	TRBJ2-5	CARSLVSGALQETQYF	TGTGCCAGAAGCTTAGTGAGCGGGGCCCTCCAAGAGACCCAGTACTTC
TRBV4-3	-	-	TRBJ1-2	CASSQNGDSNYGYTF	TGCGCCAGCAGCCAAAATGGGGACTCTAACTATGGCTACACCTTC
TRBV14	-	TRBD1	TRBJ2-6	CASSQIGGWSGANVLTF	TGTGCCAGCAGCCAGATAGGGGGCTGGTCTGGGGCCAACGTCCTGACTTTC
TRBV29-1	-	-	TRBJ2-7	CSVDDSYTYEQYF	TGCAGCGTTGACGACAGCTACACCTACGAGCAGTACTTC
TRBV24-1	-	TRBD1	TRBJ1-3	CATARTGGNIDTIYF	TGTGCCACAGCCCGGACAGGGGGTAACATAGACACCATATATTTT
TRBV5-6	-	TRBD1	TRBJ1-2	CASSSRDSLSYGYTF	TGTGCCAGCAGCTCAAGGGACAGCCTTTCCTATGGCTACACCTTC
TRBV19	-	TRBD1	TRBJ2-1	CASSMGTGPNEQFF	TGTGCCAGTAGTATGGGGACAGGACCCAATGAGCAGTTCTTC
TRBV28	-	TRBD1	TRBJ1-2	CASSPRPQGALYGYTF	TGTGCCAGCAGTCCCCGCCCACAGGGGGCCCTCTATGGCTACACCTTC
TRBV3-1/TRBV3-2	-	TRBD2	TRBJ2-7	CASSQASGTSGEEQYF	TGTGCCAGCAGCCAAGCAAGCGGGACTAGCGGGGAGGAGCAGTACTTC
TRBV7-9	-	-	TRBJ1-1	CASSLLRGGTEAFF	TGTGCCAGCAGCTTATTAAGGGGTGGGACTGAAGCTTTCTTT
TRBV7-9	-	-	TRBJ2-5	CASSTRTARRGPQETQYF	TGTGCCAGCAGCACCCGGACGGCCCGCAGAGGGCCACAAGAGACCCAGTACTTC
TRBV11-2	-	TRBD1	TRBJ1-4	CASSLGTGGLNEKLFF	TGTGCCAGCAGCTTGGGGACAGGGGGACTTAATGAAAAACTGTTTTTT
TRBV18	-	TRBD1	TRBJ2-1	CASSPPLSDGTGQFF	TGTGCCAGCTCACCACCGTTGTCAGATGGGACAGGGCAGTTCTTC
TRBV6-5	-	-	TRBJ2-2	CASSYQARTGELFF	TGTGCCAGCAGTTACCAAGCGAGGACCGGGGAGCTGTTTTTT
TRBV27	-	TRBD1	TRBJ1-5	CASSPGTENQPQHF	TGTGCCAGCAGTCCCGGGACAGAAAATCAGCCCCAGCATTTT
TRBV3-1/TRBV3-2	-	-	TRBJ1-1	CASSPIYRAPRAFF	TGTGCCAGCAGCCCGATTTACAGGGCACCGAGAGCTTTCTTT
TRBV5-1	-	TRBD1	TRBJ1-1	CASSSRTGAAEAFF	TGCGCCAGCAGCTCTCGGACAGGGGCCGCCGAAGCTTTCTTT
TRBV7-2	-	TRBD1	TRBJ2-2	CASSETTGPPGELFF	TGTGCCAGCAGCGAGACGACAGGGCCCCCCGGGGAGCTGTTTTTT
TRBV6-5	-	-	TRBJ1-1	CASSRYGRANTEAFF	TGTGCCAGCAGTCGGTATGGCAGGGCGAACACTGAAGCTTTCTTT
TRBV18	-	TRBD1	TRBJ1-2	CASSPTGQGAGYTF	TGTGCCAGCTCACCGACCGGACAGGGGGCAGGCTACACCTTC
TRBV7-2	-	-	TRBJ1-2	CASSLETGGYTF	TGTGCCAGCAGCCTCGAGACTGGTGGCTACACCTTC
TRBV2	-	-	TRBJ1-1	CASSESGILNTEAFF	TGTGCCAGCAGTGAATCGGGGATACTGAACACTGAAGCTTTCTTT
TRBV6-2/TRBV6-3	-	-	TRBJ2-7	CASSYIGQGGTEQYF	TGTGCCAGCAGTTACATTGGACAGGGAGGGACCGAGCAGTACTTC
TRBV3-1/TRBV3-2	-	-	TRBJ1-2	CASSRLKGDYGYTF	TGTGCCAGCAGCCGACTAAAGGGAGACTATGGCTACACCTTC
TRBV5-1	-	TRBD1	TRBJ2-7	CASSVQGGNEQYF	TGCGCCAGCAGCGTACAGGGGGGTAACGAGCAGTACTTC
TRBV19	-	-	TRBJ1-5	CASSINKGGGNQPQHF	TGTGCCAGTAGTATAAATAAGGGGGGGGGCAATCAGCCCCAGCATTTT
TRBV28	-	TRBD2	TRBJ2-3	CASNRLGTSASTDTQYF	TGTGCCAGCAATCGTCTTGGGACTAGTGCTAGCACAGATACGCAGTATTTT
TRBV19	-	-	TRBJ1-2	CASSLAGPNYGYTF	TGTGCCAGTAGTTTGGCGGGGCCGAACTATGGCTACACCTTC
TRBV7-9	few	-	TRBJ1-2	CASSLGTPYGYTF	TGTGCCAGCAGCTTAGGGACACCCTATGGCTACACCTTC
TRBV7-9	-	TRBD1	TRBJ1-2	CASSLGQGFGYTF	TGTGCCAGCAGCTTGGGACAGGGTTTTGGCTACACCTTC
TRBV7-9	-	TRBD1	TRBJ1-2	CASSLTTGVYGYTF	TGTGCCAGCAGCCTAACCACAGGGGTTTATGGCTACACCTTC
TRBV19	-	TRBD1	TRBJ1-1	CASSLDRGMNTEAFF	TGTGCCAGTAGTCTTGACAGGGGAATGAACACTGAAGCTTTCTTT
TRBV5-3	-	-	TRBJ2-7	CARSLERIQRYEQYF	TGTGCCAGAAGCTTGGAGAGGATCCAACGCTACGAGCAGTACTTC
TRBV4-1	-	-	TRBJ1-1	CASSQLTGGNTEAFF	TGCGCCAGCAGCCAACTCACCGGAGGTAACACTGAAGCTTTCTTT
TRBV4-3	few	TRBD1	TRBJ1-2	CASSQDWTGEYYGYTF	TGCGCCAGCAGCCAAGATTGGACAGGGGAGTACTATGGCTACACCTTC
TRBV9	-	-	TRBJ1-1	CASSVVGTRHPNTEAFF	TGTGCCAGCAGCGTAGTGGGGACACGACACCCGAACACTGAAGCTTTCTTT
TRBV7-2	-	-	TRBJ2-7	CASSLALMGTSYEQYF	TGTGCCAGCAGCTTAGCGCTGATGGGGACATCATACGAGCAGTACTTC
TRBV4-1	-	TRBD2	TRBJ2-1	CASSQLAGAVDEQFF	TGCGCCAGCAGCCAGCTAGCGGGGGCCGTCGATGAGCAGTTCTTC
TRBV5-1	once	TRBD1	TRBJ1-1	CASSSTGDGSTEAFF	TGCGCCAGCAGCTCAACAGGGGACGGGAGCACTGAAGCTTTCTTT
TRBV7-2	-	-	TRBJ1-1	CASSSRYEAFF	TGTGCCAGCAGCTCCCGCTATGAAGCTTTCTTT
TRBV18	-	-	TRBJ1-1	CASSTTGLVLGDTEAFF	TGTGCCAGCTCAACTACAGGGTTGGTGTTAGGGGACACTGAAGCTTTCTTT
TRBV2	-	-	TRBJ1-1	CASNRQMNTEAFF	TGTGCCAGCAATCGACAGATGAACACTGAAGCTTTCTTT
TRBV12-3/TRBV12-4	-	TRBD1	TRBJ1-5	CASSFTGGQPQHF	TGTGCCAGCAGCTTTACAGGGGGCCAGCCCCAGCATTTT
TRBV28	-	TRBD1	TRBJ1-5	CASSLGTGEQPQHF	TGTGCCAGCAGCCTTGGGACAGGGGAGCAGCCCCAGCATTTT
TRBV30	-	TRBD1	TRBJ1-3	CAWSTGADTIYF	TGTGCCTGGAGTACAGGGGCGGACACCATATATTTT